The present T cell receptor (beta chain) was sequenced within a study of T cell responses to AZD1222 COVID-19 vaccine. To note about this clone: What it binds is not known.

Findings and caveats of the study: Donors, mostly white British, included more females; clonal diversity was possibly underestimated. Distributed over spike, vaccine-associated CD4 TCRs predominated at 160-218 and 743-854. Just six AZD1222 recipients were seropositive at baseline.

Trimming left V 4 bases short and J 0 bases short, with 13 bases between. CDR3 size: 14 residues. Looked up from germline, CDR1 is SQVTM and CDR2 is ANQGSEA. Sequencing was performed with immunoSEQ multiplex PCR; in TCRdb, only in-frame clones are kept and a portion is missing. The table shows 100,000 or so clones, with roughly 86% occurring only once. V gene TRBV29-1 combines with J gene TRBJ2-7; the D gene is possibly TRBD2 (5 bases). The sequence was obtained from an adult who received the AZD1222 COVID-19 vaccine. The material was peripheral blood, obtained 28 days after the second AZD1222 dose. CDR3 residues: CSVVWAGNSYEQYF. For the CDR3, the DNA is TGCAGCGTTGTTTGGGCGGGTAACTCCTACGAGCAGTACTTC.